This T cell receptor (beta chain) was sequenced during a study of blood T cell repertoires in COVID-19. The CDR3 loop spans 15 amino acids. Germline V CDR1 and CDR2: LNHDA, SQIVND (reference sequence). The V and J ends lost 5 bases and 5 bases respectively, with 18 bases between them. Here immunoSEQ multiplex PCR was the method, and the copy in TCRdb shows in-frame clones only, minus some. The sample has 330,000 or so clones; about nine tenths are singletons. The clonotype was recovered from a woman aged 55-70 years with COVID-19, enrolled during active disease. The genes are TRBV19 and TRBJ1-1; a possible D gene is TRBD1 (6 bases). The specimen sequenced was peripheral blood. The CDR3 nucleotides read TGTGCCAGTAGTCTAAATCGGGGGGCGGTGACTGAAGCTTTCTTT. This gives the protein CASSLNRGAVTEAFF.